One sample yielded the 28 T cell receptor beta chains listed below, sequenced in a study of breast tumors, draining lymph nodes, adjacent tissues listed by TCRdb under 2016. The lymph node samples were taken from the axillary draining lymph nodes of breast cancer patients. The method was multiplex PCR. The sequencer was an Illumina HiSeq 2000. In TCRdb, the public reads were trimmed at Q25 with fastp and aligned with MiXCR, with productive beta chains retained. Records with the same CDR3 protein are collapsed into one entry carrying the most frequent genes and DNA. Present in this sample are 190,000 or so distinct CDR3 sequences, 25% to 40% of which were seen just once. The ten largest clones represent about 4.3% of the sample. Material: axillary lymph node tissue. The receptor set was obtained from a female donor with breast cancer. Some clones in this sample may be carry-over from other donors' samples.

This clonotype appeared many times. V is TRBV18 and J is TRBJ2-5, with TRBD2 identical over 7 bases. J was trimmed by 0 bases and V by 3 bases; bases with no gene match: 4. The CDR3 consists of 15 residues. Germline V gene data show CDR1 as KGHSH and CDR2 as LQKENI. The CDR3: CASSPEGGNQETQYF. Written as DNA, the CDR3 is TGTGCCAGCTCACCCGAGGGAGGGAACCAAGAGACCCAGTACTTC.

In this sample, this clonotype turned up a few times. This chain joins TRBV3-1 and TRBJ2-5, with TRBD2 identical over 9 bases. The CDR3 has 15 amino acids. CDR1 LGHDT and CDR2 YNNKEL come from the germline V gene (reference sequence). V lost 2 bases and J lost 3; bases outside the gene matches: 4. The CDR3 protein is CASSQPSGAEETQYF. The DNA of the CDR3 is TGTGCCAGCAGCCAACCTAGCGGGGCGGAAGAGACCCAGTACTTC.

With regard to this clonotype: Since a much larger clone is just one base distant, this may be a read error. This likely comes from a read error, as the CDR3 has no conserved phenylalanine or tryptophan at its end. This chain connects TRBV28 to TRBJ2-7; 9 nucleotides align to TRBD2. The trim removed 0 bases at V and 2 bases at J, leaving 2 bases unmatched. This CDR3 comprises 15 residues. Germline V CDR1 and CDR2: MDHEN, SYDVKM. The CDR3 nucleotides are TGTGCCAGCAGTTTATGGCGGGAGGGCCCCTACGAGCAGTACTCC. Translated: CASSLWREGPYEQYS.

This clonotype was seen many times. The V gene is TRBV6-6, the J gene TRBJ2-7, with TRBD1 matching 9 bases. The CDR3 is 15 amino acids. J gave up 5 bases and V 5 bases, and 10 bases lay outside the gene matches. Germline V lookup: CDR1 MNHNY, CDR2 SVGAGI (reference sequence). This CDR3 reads CASSGPGTGTNEQYF. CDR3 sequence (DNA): TGTGCCAGCAGTGGCCCCGGGACAGGGACCAACGAGCAGTACTTC.

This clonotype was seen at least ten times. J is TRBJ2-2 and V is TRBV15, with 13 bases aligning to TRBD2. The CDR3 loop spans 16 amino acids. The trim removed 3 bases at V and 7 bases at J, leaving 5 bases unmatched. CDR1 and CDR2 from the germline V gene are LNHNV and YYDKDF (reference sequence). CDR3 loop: CATSRGGLAGVGELFF. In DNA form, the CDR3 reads TGTGCCACCAGCAGGGGAGGACTAGCGGGAGTCGGGGAGCTGTTTTTT. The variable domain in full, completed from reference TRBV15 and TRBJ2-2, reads DAMVIQNPRYQVTQFGKPVTLSCSQTLNHNVMYWYQQKSSQAPKLLFHYYDKDFNNEADTPDNFQSRRPNTSFCFLDIRSPGLGDTAMYLCATSRGGLAGVGELFFGEGSRLTVL.

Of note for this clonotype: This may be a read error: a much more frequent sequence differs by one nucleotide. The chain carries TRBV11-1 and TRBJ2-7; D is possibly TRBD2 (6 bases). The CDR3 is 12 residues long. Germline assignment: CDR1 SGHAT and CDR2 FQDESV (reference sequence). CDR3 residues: CASGGQTYAQYF. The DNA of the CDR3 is TGTGCCAGCGGAGGGCAGACCTACGCGCAGTACTTC.

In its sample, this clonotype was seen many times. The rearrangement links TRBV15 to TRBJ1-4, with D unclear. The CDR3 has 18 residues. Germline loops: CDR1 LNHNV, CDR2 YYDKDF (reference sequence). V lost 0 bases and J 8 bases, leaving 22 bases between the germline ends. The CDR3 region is CATSRDLQSGLLGEKLFF. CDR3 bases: TGTGCCACCAGCAGAGATCTCCAGAGCGGACTTTTAGGGGAAAAACTGTTTTTT.

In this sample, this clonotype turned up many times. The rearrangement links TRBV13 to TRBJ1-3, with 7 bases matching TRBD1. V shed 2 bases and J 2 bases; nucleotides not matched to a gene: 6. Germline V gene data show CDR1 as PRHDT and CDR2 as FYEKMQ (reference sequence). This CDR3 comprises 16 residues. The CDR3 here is CASSLSPGQAGNTIYF. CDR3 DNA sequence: TGTGCCAGCAGCTTAAGTCCCGGACAGGCTGGAAACACCATATATTTT.

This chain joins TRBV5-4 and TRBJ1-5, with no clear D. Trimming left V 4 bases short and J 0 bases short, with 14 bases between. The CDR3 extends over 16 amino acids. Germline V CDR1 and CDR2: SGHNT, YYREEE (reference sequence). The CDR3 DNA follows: TGTGCCAGCAGCAAAGAGGCCTGGTATAGCAATCAGCCCCAGCATTTT. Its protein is CASSKEAWYSNQPQHF.

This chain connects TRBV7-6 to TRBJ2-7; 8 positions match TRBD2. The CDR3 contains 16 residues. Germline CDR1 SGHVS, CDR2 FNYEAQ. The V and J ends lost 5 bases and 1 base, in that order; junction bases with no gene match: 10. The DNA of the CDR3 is TGTGCCAGCAGCAACGTAGCGAGCGGGGGATCCTACGAGCAGTACTTC. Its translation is CASSNVASGGSYEQYF.

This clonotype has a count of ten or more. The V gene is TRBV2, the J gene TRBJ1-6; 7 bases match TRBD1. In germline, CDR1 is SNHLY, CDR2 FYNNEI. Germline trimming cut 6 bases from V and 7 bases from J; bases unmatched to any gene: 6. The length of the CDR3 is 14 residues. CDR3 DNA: TGTGCCAGCAGGGGGACAGTGGCCAATTCACCCCTCCACTTT. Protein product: CASRGTVANSPLHF.

In DNA form, the CDR3 reads TGCAGCGTTGAACGAGGGACAAAGTATGGCTACACCTTC. It encodes CSVERGTKYGYTF. J is TRBJ1-2 and V is TRBV29-1; possible D gene TRBD1, 6 bases. Trimming removed 2 bases at V and 5 bases at J, with 12 bases between. CDR3 size: 13 residues. CDR1 and CDR2 (germline): SQVTM, ANQGSEA.

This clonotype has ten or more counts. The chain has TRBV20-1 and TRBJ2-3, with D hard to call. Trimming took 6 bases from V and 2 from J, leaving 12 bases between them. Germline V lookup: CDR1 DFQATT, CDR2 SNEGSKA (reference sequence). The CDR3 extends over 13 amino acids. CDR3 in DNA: TGCAGTGCCCCGGACGAGCTCACAGATACGCAGTATTTT. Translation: CSAPDELTDTQYF.

The CDR3 is CASSEEGSNQPQHF. Here the CDR3 DNA reads TGTGCCAGCAGTGAGGAGGGTAGCAATCAGCCCCAGCATTTT. This chain links TRBV2 with TRBJ1-5; D is undetermined. Germline V gene lookup returns CDR1 SNHLY and CDR2 FYNNEI. V gave up 3 bases and J gave up 0 bases, with 6 bases separating them. The CDR3 is 14 residues long. Full variable domain (outside the CDR3, taken from reference TRBV2 and TRBJ1-5): EPEVTQTPSHQVTQMGQEVILRCVPISNHLYFYWYRQILGQKVEFLVSFYNNEISEKSEIFDDQFSVERPDGSNFTLKIRSTKLEDSAMYFCASSEEGSNQPQHFGDGTRLSIL.

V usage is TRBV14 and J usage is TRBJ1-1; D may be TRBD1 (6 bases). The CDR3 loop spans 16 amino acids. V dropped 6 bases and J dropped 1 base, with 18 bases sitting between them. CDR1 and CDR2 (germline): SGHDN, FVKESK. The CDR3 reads CASSPFKGGRNTEAFF. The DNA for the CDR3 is TGTGCCAGCAGTCCTTTTAAGGGGGGCAGGAACACTGAAGCTTTCTTT.

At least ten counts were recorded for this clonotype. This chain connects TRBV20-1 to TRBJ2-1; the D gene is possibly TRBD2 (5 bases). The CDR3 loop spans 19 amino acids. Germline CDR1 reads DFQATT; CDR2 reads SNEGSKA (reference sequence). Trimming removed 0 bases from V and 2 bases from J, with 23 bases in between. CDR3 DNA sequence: TGCAGTGCTAGAGACTACTCGCCGAGGGCAGTCAATCCCTACAATGAGCAGTTCTTC. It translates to CSARDYSPRAVNPYNEQFF.

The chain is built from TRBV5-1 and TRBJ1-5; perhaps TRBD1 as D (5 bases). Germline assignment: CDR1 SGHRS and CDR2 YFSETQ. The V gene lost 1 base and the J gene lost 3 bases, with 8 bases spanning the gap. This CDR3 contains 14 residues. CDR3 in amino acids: CASSLRDLNQPQHF. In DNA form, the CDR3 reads TGCGCCAGCAGCTTGAGGGACCTCAATCAGCCCCAGCATTTT.

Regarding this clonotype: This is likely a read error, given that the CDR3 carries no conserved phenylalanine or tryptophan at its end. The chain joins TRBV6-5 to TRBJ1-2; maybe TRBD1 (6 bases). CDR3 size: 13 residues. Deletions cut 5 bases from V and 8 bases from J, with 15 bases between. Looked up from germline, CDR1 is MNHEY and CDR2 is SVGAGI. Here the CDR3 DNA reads TGTGCCAGCAGTGACCGGGACATTTACGGCTACACCCTC. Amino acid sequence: CASSDRDIYGYTL.

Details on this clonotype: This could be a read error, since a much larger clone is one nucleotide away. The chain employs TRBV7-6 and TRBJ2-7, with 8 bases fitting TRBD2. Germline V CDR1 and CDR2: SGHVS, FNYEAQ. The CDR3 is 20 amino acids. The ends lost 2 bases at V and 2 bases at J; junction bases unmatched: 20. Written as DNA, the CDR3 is TGTGCCAGCAGCTTAAGCCCTCCAGGTCGGGTAGCGGGACGGCCCTACGAGCAGTACTTC. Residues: CASSLSPPGRVAGRPYEQYF.

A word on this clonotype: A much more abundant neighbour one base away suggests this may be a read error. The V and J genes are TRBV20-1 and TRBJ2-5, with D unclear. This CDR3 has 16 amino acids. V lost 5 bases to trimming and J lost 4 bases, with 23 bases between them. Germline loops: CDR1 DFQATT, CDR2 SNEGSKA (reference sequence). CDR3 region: CSALTLSVRATETQYF. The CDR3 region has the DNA TGCAGTGCTCTTACCCTGAGCGTACGGGCTACAGAGACCCAGTACTTC.

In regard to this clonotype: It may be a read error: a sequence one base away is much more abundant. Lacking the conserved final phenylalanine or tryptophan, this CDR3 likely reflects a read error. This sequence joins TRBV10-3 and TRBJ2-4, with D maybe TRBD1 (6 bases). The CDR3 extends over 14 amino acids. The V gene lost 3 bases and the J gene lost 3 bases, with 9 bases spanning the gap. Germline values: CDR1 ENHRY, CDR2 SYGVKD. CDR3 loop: CAISDRGGKNIQYS. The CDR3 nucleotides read TGTGCCATCAGTGACAGGGGTGGCAAAAACATTCAGTACTCC.

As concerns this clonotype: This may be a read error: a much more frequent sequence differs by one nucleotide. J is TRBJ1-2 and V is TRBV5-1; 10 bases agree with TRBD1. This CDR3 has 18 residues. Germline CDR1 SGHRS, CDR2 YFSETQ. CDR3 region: CASSLGTGGRLLHYSYTF. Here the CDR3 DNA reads TGCGCCAGCAGCTTGGGGACAGGGGGAAGACTACTCCACTATAGCTACACCTTC.

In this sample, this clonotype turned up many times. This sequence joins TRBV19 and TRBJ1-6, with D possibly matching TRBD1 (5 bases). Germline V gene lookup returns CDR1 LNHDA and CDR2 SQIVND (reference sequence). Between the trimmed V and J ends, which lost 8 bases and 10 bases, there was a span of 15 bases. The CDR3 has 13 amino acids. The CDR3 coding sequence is TGTGCCAGTCATTCACAGGTCGGATCACCCCTCCACTTT. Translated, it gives CASHSQVGSPLHF.

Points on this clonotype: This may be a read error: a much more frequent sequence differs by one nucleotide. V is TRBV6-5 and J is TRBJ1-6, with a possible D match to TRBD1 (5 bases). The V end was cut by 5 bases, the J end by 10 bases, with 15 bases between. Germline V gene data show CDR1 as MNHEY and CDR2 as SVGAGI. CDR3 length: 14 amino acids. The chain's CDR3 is CASSHEGKWSPLHF. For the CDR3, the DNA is TGTGCCAGCAGTCACGAGGGGAAGTGGTCACCCCTCCACTTT.

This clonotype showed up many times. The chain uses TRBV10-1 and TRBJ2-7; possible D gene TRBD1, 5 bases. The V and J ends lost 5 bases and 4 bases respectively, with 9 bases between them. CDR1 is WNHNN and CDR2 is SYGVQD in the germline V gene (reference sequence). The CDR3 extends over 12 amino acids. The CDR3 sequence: CASSKDNYEQYF. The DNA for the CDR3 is TGCGCCAGCAGTAAGGACAATTACGAGCAGTACTTC.

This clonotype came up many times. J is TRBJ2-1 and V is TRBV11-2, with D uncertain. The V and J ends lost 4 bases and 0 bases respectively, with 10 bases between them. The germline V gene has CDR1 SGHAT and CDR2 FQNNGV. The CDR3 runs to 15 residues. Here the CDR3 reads CASSSGASSYNEQFF. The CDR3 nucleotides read TGTGCCAGCAGCTCCGGAGCCAGCTCCTACAATGAGCAGTTCTTC.

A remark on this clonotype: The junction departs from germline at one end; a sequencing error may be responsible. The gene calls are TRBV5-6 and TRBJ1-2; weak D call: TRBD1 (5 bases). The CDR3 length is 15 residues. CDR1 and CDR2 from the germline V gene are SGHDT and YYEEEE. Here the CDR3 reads CASSLAGTANYGHTF. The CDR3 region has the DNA TGTGCCAGCAGCTTGGCCGGGACCGCTAACTATGGCCACACCTTC. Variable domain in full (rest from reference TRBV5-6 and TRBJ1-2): DAGVTQSPTHLIKTRGQQVTLRCSPKSGHDTVSWYQQALGQGPQFIFQYYEEEERQRGNFPDRFSGHQFPNYSSELNVNALLLGDSALYLCASSLAGTANYGHTFGSGTRLTVV.

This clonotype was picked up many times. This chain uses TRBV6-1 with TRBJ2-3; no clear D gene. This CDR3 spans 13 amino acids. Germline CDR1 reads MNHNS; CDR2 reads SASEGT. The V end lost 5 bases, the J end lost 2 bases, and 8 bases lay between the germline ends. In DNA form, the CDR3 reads TGTGCCAGCAGTACGAGTTTCACAGATACGCAGTATTTT. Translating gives CASSTSFTDTQYF.